The 4 T cell receptor beta chains presented below share a single source sample, sequenced in a study of graft-versus-host responses after intestinal transplantation. Profiling relied on immunoSEQ multiplex PCR, and the TCRdb table lists in-frame clones only, not all of them. The sample includes 12,000 to 15,000 clones, around 77% of them seen just once. Tissue from the graft was processed to free its intraepithelial and lamina propria lymphocytes. Sequenced here: ileum tissue, sampled just under 28 days after intestinal transplant. All receptors come from a human patient who received an intestinal transplant, so some T cells may come from the graft donor.

This CDR3 reads CASSEPQTSRYGYTF. Written as DNA, the CDR3 is TGTGCCAGCAGTGAACCGCAGACCTCCAGGTATGGCTACACCTTC. The rearrangement uses TRBV25-1 and TRBJ1-2; D not certain. V lost 2 bases, J lost 5 bases, and 15 bases lay in between. The CDR3 contains 15 residues. Germline values: CDR1 MGHDK, CDR2 SYGVNS.

In its sample, this clone was seen a few times. This sequence joins TRBV13 and TRBJ1-1; 10 bases are a match to TRBD1. Germline-derived CDR1 and CDR2 are PRHDT and FYEKMQ (reference sequence). CDR3 length equals 12 residues. V shed 6 bases and J 7 bases; nucleotides not matched to a gene: 2. The CDR3 loop reads CASRRTGGEAFF. In DNA form, the CDR3 reads TGTGCCAGCAGGAGGACAGGGGGTGAAGCTTTCTTT. The full variable domain, completed using reference TRBV13 and TRBJ1-1, is AAGVIQSPRHLIKEKRETATLKCYPIPRHDTVYWYQQGPGQDPQFLISFYEKMQSDKGSIPDRFSAQQFSDYHSELNMSSLELGDSALYFCASRRTGGEAFFGQGTRLTVV.

The chain links TRBV30 to TRBJ2-7, with D possibly matching TRBD2 (5 bases). This CDR3 has 12 residues. Germline values: CDR1 GTSNPN, CDR2 SVGIG (reference sequence). Trimming left V 8 bases short and J 6 bases short, with 17 bases between. The DNA for the CDR3 is TGTGCCCTGGCAGGTGAGGGCCTCGAGCAGTACGTC. This codes for CALAGEGLEQYV.

The chain recombines TRBV11-2 with TRBJ1-1; 7 positions match TRBD1. The CDR3 has 14 residues. Germline V lookup: CDR1 SGHAT, CDR2 FQNNGV. The trim removed 4 bases at V and 3 bases at J, leaving 5 bases unmatched. DNA of the CDR3: TGTGCCAGCAGCTGGGATCAGGGGGACACTGAAGCTTTCTTT. This sequence encodes CASSWDQGDTEAFF.